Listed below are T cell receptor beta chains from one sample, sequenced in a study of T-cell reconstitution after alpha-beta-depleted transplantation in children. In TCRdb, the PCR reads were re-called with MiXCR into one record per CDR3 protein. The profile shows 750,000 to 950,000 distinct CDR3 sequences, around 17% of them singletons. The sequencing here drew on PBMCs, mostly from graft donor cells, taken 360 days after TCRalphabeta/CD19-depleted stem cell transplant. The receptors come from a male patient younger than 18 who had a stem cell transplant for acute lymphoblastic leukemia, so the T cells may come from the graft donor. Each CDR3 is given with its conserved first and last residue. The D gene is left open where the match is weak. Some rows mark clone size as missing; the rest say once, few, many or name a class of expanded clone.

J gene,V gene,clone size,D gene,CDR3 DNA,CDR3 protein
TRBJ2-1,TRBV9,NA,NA,TGTGCCAGCAGCGTAGCTTCCAACCTTTACAATGAGCAGTTCTTC,CASSVASNLYNEQFF
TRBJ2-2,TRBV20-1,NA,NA,TGCAGTGCTAGAGCCGGAGGGGGCGTCGGGGAGCTGTTTTTT,CSARAGGGVGELFF
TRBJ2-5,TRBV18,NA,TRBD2,TGTGCCAGCTTAGGGACTAGCGGGACGGAGACCCAGTACTTC,CASLGTSGTETQYF
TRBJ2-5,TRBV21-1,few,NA,TGTGCCAGCAGCAAAGGGGACCCACAAGAGACCCAGTACTTC,CASSKGDPQETQYF
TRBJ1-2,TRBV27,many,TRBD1,TGTGCCAGCAGTACTCGACAGGGGGGCTATGGCTACACCTTC,CASSTRQGGYGYTF
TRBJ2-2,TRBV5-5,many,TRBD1,TGTGCCAGCAGTCAAGACAGGGGGCGCTTCGGGGAGCTGTTTTTT,CASSQDRGRFGELFF
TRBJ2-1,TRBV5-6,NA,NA,TGTGCCAGCAGCTTTCAGGGTAGCGACAATGAGCAGTTCTTC,CASSFQGSDNEQFF
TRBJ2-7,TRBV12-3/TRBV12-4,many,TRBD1,TGTGCCAGCACCATGGGACAGGGGGCGCGTGAGCAGTACTTC,CASTMGQGAREQYF
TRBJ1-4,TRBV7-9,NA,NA,TGTGCCAGCAGGGGAGCTTCAACTAATGAAAAACTGTTTTTT,CASRGASTNEKLFF
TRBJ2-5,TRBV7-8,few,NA,TGTGCCAGCAGCTTAGAGGACCTCGCTAAAGAGACCCAGTACTTC,CASSLEDLAKETQYF
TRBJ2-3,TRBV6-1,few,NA,TGTGCCAGCAGGGGCTCCCTAGACACAGATACGCAGTATTTT,CASRGSLDTDTQYF
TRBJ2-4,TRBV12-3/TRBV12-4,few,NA,TGTGCCAGCAGTTTGTTCAGGCTAGCCAAAAACATTCAGTACTTC,CASSLFRLAKNIQYF
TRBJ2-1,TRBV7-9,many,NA,TGTGCCAGCAGCTCGCACCTAGCTTTTGAGCAGTTCTTC,CASSSHLAFEQFF
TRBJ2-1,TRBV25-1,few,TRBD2,TGTGCCAGCAGTGGCTCATTGGGGGGGGGATCCTACAATGAGCAGTTCTTC,CASSGSLGGGSYNEQFF
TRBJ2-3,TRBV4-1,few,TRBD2,TGCGCCAGCAGCCGCTCGGGACTAGCGGGCCCAGATACGCAGTATTTT,CASSRSGLAGPDTQYF
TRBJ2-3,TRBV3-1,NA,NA,TGTGCCAGCAGCCATCGTCGGGCCAGCACAGATACGCAGTATTTT,CASSHRRASTDTQYF
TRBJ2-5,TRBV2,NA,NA,TGTGCCAGCATACTGGGGACACCGGCCCACCAAGAGACCCAGTACTTC,CASILGTPAHQETQYF
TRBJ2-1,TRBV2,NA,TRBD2,TGTGCCAGCAGTGGGGAAGCGGCGAGTTTAGCGGGAGACTACAATGAGCAGTTCTTC,CASSGEAASLAGDYNEQFF
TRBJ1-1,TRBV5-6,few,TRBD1,TGTGCCAGCAGCCAAGGGGGCGGAATCGCTGAAGCTTTCTTT,CASSQGGGIAEAFF
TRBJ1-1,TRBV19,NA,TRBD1,TGTGCCAGTAGTATAGTAGGGGGCTACACTGAAGCTTTCTTT,CASSIVGGYTEAFF
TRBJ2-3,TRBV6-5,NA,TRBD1,TGTGCCAGCAGTTACTCAAGGGACAGACGTCAAGATACGCAGTATTTT,CASSYSRDRRQDTQYF
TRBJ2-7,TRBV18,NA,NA,TGTGCCAGCTCCACGACGGCGAGGGCCTACGAGCAGTACTTC,CASSTTARAYEQYF
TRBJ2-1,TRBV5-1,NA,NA,TGCGCCAGCAGCTTGGTGACTGTGGCCAATGAGCAGTTCTTC,CASSLVTVANEQFF
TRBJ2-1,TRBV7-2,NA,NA,TGTGCCAGCAGCTTAGGCGGGTTAAGTAATGAGCAGTTCTTC,CASSLGGLSNEQFF
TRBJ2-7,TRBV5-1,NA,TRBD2,TGCGCCAGCAGCTTGGCGGCGGGAGGGAGCTCCTACGAGCAGTACTTC,CASSLAAGGSSYEQYF
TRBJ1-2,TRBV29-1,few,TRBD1,TGCAGCGGGCTAGACAGGGCTTATGGCTACACCTTC,CSGLDRAYGYTF
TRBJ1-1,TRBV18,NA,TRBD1,TGTGCCAGCTCACCAGGAGGGGGCGTAATGAACACTGAAGCTTTCTTT,CASSPGGGVMNTEAFF
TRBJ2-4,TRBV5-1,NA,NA,TGCGCCAGCAGCTTGGTATCGGGATCCAAAAACATTCAGTACTTC,CASSLVSGSKNIQYF
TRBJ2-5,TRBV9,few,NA,TGTGCCAGCAGCGTGGAGGGACGGACTGAAGAGACCCAGTACTTC,CASSVEGRTEETQYF
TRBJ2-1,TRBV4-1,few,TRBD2,TGCGCCAGCAAGGGACTAGCGGGAGGGGATGAGCAGTTCTTC,CASKGLAGGDEQFF
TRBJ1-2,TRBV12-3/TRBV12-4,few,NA,TGTGCCAGCAGTCTTCAGGGATGGGCCTATGGCTACACCTTC,CASSLQGWAYGYTF
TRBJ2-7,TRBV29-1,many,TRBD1,TGCAGCGTTGGTGGGACAGTACTTTCCTACGAGCAGTACTTC,CSVGGTVLSYEQYF
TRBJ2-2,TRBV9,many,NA,TGTGCCAGCAGCGTAGGGGCGAACACCGGGGAGCTGTTTTTT,CASSVGANTGELFF
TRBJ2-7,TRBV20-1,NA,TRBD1,TGCAGTGTTCAGACAGGGCCATCCTACGAGCAGTACTTC,CSVQTGPSYEQYF
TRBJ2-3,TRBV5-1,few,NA,TGCGCCAGCAGTCCAGATCTGTTTGTCGAAGATACGCAGTATTTT,CASSPDLFVEDTQYF
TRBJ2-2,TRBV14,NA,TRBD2,TGTGCCAGCAGCCAAGTCTACGGACTAGCGCAAACCGGGGAGCTGTTTTTT,CASSQVYGLAQTGELFF
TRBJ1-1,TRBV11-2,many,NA,TGTGCCAGCAGCAGTCTCAGGGGGAACACTGAAGCTTTCTTT,CASSSLRGNTEAFF
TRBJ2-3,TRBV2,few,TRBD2,TGTGCCAGCAGTGAAGGGACTAGCGGGAGACCGGGGCATACGCAGTATTTT,CASSEGTSGRPGHTQYF
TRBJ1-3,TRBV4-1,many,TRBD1,TGCGCCAGCAGCCCGGACAGGGTTGGAAACACCATATATTTT,CASSPDRVGNTIYF
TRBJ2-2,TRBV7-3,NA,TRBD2,TGTGCCAGCAGCCCCCTACCCCTCCGGGTAGCGGGAGGGTCGGCCACCGGGGAGCTGTTTTTT,CASSPLPLRVAGGSATGELFF
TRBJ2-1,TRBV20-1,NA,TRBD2,TGCAGTGCTCCCATCTTTGAGCGGGAGGGTCGGTTCATAAATGAGCAGTTCTTC,CSAPIFEREGRFINEQFF
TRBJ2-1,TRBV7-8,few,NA,TGTGCCAGCAGCTTATTGGGTTCGGCTAGCGCTACTTACCACAATGAGCAGTTCTTC,CASSLLGSASATYHNEQFF
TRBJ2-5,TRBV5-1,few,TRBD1,TGCGCCAGCAGCTTTGACAGGGGTGGAGAGACCCAGTACTTC,CASSFDRGGETQYF
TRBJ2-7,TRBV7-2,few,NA,TGTGCCAGCAGCTTAAAGGCCAGGTCCCCCGGCGAGCAGTACTTC,CASSLKARSPGEQYF
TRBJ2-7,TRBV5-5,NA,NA,TGTGCCAGCAGCCCGGCCCTAAGGGGCCGCTACGAGCAGTACTTC,CASSPALRGRYEQYF
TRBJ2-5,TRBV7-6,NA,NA,TGTGCCAGCAGCCCCGTGGTTGGGCTCGAGACCCAGTACTTC,CASSPVVGLETQYF
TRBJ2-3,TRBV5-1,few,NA,TGCGCCAGCGGTCCTAGGACCTCTAGCACAGATACGCAGTATTTT,CASGPRTSSTDTQYF
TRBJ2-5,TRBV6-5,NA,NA,TGTGCCAGCAGTGTCCAAGCGACCCAGTACTTC,CASSVQATQYF
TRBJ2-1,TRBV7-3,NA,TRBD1,TGTGCCAGCAGCCCGACAGGGGGCGGGATGAATGAGCAGTTCTTC,CASSPTGGGMNEQFF